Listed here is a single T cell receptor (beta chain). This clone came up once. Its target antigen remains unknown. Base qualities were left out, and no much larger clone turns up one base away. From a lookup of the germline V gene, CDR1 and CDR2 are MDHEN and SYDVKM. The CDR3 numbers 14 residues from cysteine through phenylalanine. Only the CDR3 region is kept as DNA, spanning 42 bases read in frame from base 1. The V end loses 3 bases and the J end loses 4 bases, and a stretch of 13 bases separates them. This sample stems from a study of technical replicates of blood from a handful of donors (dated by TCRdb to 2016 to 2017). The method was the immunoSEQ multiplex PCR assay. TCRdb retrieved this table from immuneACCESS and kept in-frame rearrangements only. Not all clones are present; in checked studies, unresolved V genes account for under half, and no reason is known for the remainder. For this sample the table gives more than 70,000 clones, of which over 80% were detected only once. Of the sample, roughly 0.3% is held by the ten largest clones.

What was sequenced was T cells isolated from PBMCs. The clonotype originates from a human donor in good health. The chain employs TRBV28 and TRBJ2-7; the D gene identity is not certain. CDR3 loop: CASSLTLRIYEQYF. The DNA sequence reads TGTGCCAGCAGTTTGACATTAAGAATATACGAGCAGTACTTC.